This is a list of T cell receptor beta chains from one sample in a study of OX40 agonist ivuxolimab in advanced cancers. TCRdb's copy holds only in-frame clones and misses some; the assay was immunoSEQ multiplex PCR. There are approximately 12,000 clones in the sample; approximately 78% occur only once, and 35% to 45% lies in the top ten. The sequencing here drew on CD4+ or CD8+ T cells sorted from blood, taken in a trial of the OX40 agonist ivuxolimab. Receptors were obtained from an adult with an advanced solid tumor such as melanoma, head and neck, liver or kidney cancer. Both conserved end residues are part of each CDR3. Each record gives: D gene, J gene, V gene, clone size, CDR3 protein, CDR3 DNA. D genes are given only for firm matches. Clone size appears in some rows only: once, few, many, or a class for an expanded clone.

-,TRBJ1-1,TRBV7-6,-,CASSLTQDNMNTEAFF,TGTGCCAGCAGCTTAACGCAGGATAACATGAACACTGAAGCTTTCTTT
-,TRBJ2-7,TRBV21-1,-,CASSPSVSYEQYF,TGTGCCAGCAGCCCATCGGTCTCCTACGAGCAGTACTTC
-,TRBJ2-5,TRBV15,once,CATSRDLRVGETQYF,TGTGCCACCAGCAGAGATCTTAGGGTTGGGGAGACCCAGTACTTC
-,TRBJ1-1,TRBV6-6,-,CASSYTPGYLDTEAFF,TGTGCCAGCAGTTACACCCCAGGCTATTTGGACACTGAAGCTTTCTTT
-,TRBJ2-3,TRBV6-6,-,CASSNLLFWTDTQYF,TGTGCCAGCAGTAACCTCCTGTTTTGGACAGATACGCAGTATTTT
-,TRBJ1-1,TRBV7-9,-,CASSLLANEAFF,TGTGCCAGCAGCTTACTGGCAAATGAAGCTTTCTTT
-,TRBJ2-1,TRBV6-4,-,CASSDSAEDSEQFF,TGTGCCAGCAGTGACTCAGCGGAGGATAGTGAGCAGTTCTTC
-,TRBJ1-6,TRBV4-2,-,CASSQEPAGDSYNSPLHF,TGTGCCAGCAGCCAAGAGCCAGCCGGGGACTCCTATAATTCACCCCTCCACTTT
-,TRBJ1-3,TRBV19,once,CASSISPRRSGNTIYF,TGTGCCAGTAGTATAAGCCCCCGTCGTTCTGGAAACACCATATATTTT
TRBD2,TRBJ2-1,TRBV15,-,CATSRDYSGRQSYNEQFF,TGTGCCACCAGCAGAGATTATAGCGGGAGACAGTCCTACAATGAGCAGTTCTTC
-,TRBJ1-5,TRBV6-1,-,CASSEGQAHNQPQHF,TGTGCCAGCAGTGAAGGACAAGCGCACAATCAGCCCCAGCATTTT
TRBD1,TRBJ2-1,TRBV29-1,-,CSVEDELDRGQNEQFF,TGCAGCGTTGAAGATGAATTGGACAGGGGGCAAAATGAGCAGTTCTTC
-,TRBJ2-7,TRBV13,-,CASSLGGGNYYEQYF,TGTGCCAGCAGCTTAGGAGGGGGGAATTACTACGAGCAGTACTTC
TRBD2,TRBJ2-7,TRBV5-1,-,CASSQPGLAAYSYEQYF,TGCGCCAGCAGCCAGCCGGGACTAGCGGCCTATTCCTACGAGCAGTACTTC
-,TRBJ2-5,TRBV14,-,CASSPSQREETQYF,TGTGCCAGCAGCCCCTCGCAAAGGGAAGAGACCCAGTACTTC
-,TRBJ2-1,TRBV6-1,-,CASSELGAYNEQFF,TGTGCCAGCAGTGAACTGGGGGCCTACAATGAGCAGTTCTTC
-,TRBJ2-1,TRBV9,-,CASSVGGGSSYNEQFF,TGTGCCAGCAGCGTGGGGGGCGGGAGCTCCTACAATGAGCAGTTCTTC
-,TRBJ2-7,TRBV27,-,CASSLGYTSSYEQYF,TGTGCCAGCAGTTTAGGATACACGAGCTCCTACGAGCAGTACTTC
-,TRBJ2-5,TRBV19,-,CASSTKTVQETQYF,TGTGCCAGTAGTACCAAGACAGTCCAAGAGACCCAGTACTTC
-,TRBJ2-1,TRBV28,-,CASSLGPLFNEQFF,TGTGCCAGCAGTTTGGGACCCCTCTTCAATGAGCAGTTCTTC
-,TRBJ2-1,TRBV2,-,CASSEISYNEQFF,TGTGCCAGCAGTGAAATTTCCTACAATGAGCAGTTCTTC
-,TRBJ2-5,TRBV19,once,CASSTLRGGEETQYF,TGTGCCAGTAGTACCCTCAGAGGGGGAGAAGAGACCCAGTACTTC
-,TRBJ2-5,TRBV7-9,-,CASSSGLEETQYF,TGTGCCAGCAGCTCTGGACTGGAAGAGACCCAGTACTTC
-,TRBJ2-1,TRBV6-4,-,CAHNQSQLYNEQFF,TGTGCCCACAATCAATCTCAGCTCTACAATGAGCAGTTCTTC